The 21 T cell receptor beta chains below were found in one sample sequenced in a study of T-cell memory formation after mild COVID-19. TCRdb re-called the 5' RACE reads through MiXCR, storing one row per CDR3 protein. This sample carries roughly 480,000 distinct CDR3 sequences, nearly 25% of them seen once, and the ten largest clones take approximately 12%. The sequencing input was PBMCs or a T cell subset sorted from them (not recorded which). All receptors come from an adult woman who had mild COVID-19 (a few samples of this study predate the infection). Cell type and time point are not known.

This rearrangement joins TRBV10-3 to TRBJ2-1; D unresolved. Trimming stripped 7 bases from V and 9 bases from J, with 4 bases between. The germline V gene has CDR1 ENHRY and CDR2 SYGVKD. This CDR3 has 9 amino acids. CDR3 sequence reads: CAITFEQFF. DNA of the CDR3: TGTGCCATCACTTTTGAGCAGTTCTTC.

This clonotype was seen a handful of times. The rearrangement links TRBV7-9 to TRBJ1-1; 8 bases match TRBD1. In germline, CDR1 is SEHNR, CDR2 FQNEAQ (reference sequence). CDR3 length: 16 amino acids. Trimming cost V 1 base and J 0 bases; bases outside gene matches: 4. DNA of the CDR3: TGTGCCAGCAGCTTAGGCCCAGGGGGCCTGAACACTGAAGCTTTCTTT. It is translated as CASSLGPGGLNTEAFF.

This clonotype was seen a few times. The J gene is TRBJ1-5, the V gene TRBV5-1; TRBD1 aligns across 8 bases. The CDR3 is 15 residues long. Germline-derived CDR1 and CDR2 are SGHRS and YFSETQ. V was clipped by 3 bases and J by 3 bases; unmatched bases: 5. DNA of the CDR3: TGCGCCAGCAGCTCCGGACAGGGATACAATCAGCCCCAGCATTTT. It translates to CASSSGQGYNQPQHF.

The sample holds many counts of this clonotype. The chain uses TRBV5-6 and TRBJ2-3; a weak D match, TRBD2 (6 bases). Germline V gene sequence: CDR1 SGHDT, CDR2 YYEEEE. The CDR3 extends over 14 amino acids. V lost 1 base and J lost 5, with 11 bases in between. CDR3 region: CASSLTGVVDTQYF. As DNA, the CDR3 is TGTGCCAGCAGCTTGACGGGAGTAGTAGATACGCAGTATTTT.

This clonotype turned up a few times. The V and J genes are TRBV27 and TRBJ2-3, with D possibly TRBD1 on 6 matching bases. With 8 bases removed from V and 6 bases from J, the gap between germline ends came to 21 bases. This CDR3 is built from 15 residues. Germline CDR1 is MNHEY and CDR2 is SMNVEV (reference sequence). The CDR3 region has the DNA TGTGCCAGCGCACCAGGGGTGGCCTCATTTGATACGCAGTATTTT. Its translation is CASAPGVASFDTQYF.

The V gene is TRBV4-3, the J gene TRBJ2-1, with 14 bases lining up with TRBD2. Per germline, CDR1 LGHNA and CDR2 YSLEER. The V and J ends lost 0 bases and 8 bases, in that order; junction bases with no gene match: 18. CDR3 length: 21 amino acids. The chain's CDR3 is CASSQDVSGLAGGSLGYEQFF. The CDR3 DNA reads TGCGCCAGCAGCCAAGATGTATCAGGACTAGCGGGAGGCTCTTTAGGCTATGAGCAGTTCTTC.

The chain uses TRBV19 and TRBJ1-1; TRBD1 aligns across 8 bases. There are 12 residues in the CDR3. The germline CDR1 and CDR2 sequences are LNHDA and SQIVND (reference sequence). V dropped 8 bases and J dropped 4; count of bases not matched to a gene: 3. Here the CDR3 reads CASFQGATEAFF. The CDR3 nucleotides read TGTGCCAGTTTTCAGGGGGCCACTGAAGCTTTCTTT.

This clonotype was observed a few times. The gene calls are TRBV18 and TRBJ2-5, with 7 bases aligning to TRBD1. With V trimmed by 2 bases and J by 2 bases, 8 bases remained unmatched. The CDR3 consists of 16 residues. Per germline, CDR1 KGHSH and CDR2 LQKENI. The CDR3 DNA is TGTGCCAGCTCACCAGTCATTGGGACAGTTCAAGAGACCCAGTACTTC. It is translated as CASSPVIGTVQETQYF.

This clonotype was counted only a few times. J is TRBJ2-7 and V is TRBV19; D unresolved. This CDR3 has 11 amino acids. Germline CDR1 LNHDA, CDR2 SQIVND (reference sequence). The V end was cut by 3 bases, the J end by 6 bases, with 6 bases between. The CDR3 reads CASSMKGEQYF. In DNA, the CDR3 is TGTGCCAGTAGTATGAAGGGCGAGCAGTACTTC.

The sample holds many counts of this clonotype. The rearrangement links TRBV7-9 to TRBJ2-3, with D tentatively TRBD1 or TRBD2 (5 bases each). This CDR3 region has 17 residues. Germline V lookup: CDR1 SEHNR, CDR2 FQNEAQ (reference sequence). Trimming removed 4 bases from V and 0 bases from J, with 17 bases in between. CDR3 sequence (DNA): TGTGCCAGCAGCTACGGGGCGGTCCTACCTAGCACAGATACGCAGTATTTT. Its protein is CASSYGAVLPSTDTQYF.

This chain links TRBV3-1 with TRBJ2-5; no reliable D call. V dropped 2 bases and J dropped 7 bases, with 5 bases sitting between them. CDR3 size: 11 residues. CDR1 is LGHDT, CDR2 YNNKEL, per germline (reference sequence). Here the CDR3 reads CASSQTWTQYF. In DNA form, the CDR3 reads TGTGCCAGCAGCCAAACTTGGACCCAGTACTTC.

This clonotype was seen more than once but under ten times. The rearrangement joins TRBV29-1 to TRBJ2-1, with 13 bases lining up with TRBD2. In germline, CDR1 is SQVTM, CDR2 ANQGSEA. V was pared by 5 bases and J by 6 bases, with 4 bases of the junction left unmatched. The CDR3 sequence is 14 residues long. The DNA of the CDR3 is TGCAGCGTTCCAACTAGCGGGAGGGTCAATGAGCAGTTCTTC. Residues: CSVPTSGRVNEQFF.

Written as DNA, the CDR3 is TGTGCCAGCAGCCCGCCGACTAGCTCCTACGAGCAGTACTTC. It encodes CASSPPTSSYEQYF. The rearrangement uses TRBV7-9 and TRBJ2-7; D perhaps matches TRBD2 (6 bases). Deletions cut 5 bases from V and 0 bases from J, with 11 bases between. From germline, CDR1 is SEHNR and CDR2 FQNEAQ (reference sequence). This CDR3 is 14 amino acids long.

The rearrangement links TRBV4-3 to TRBJ2-3; possible D gene TRBD1, 5 bases. The V and J ends lost 0 bases and 1 base respectively, with 8 bases between them. This CDR3 region has 15 residues. CDR1 and CDR2 (germline): LGHNA, YSLEER. CDR3 residues: CASSQEEQGTDTQYF. CDR3 sequence (DNA): TGCGCCAGCAGCCAAGAGGAACAGGGCACAGATACGCAGTATTTT.

This clonotype was recorded a few times. The chain carries TRBV9 and TRBJ2-7; TRBD2 is a possible D gene (5 bases). This CDR3 spans 14 amino acids. V was shortened by 4 bases and J by 6 bases, with 17 bases between the two germline ends. Germline V gene data show CDR1 as SGDLS and CDR2 as YYNGEE. The CDR3 nucleotides are TGTGCCAGCAGCCCCCGTGGAAGAGAGGGCGAGCAGTACTTC. Residues: CASSPRGREGEQYF. The full variable domain, completed using reference TRBV9 and TRBJ2-7, is DSGVTQTPKHLITATGQRVTLRCSPRSGDLSVYWYQQSLDQGLQFLIQYYNGEERAKGNILERFSAQQFPDLHSELNLSSLELGDSALYFCASSPRGREGEQYFGPGTRLTVT.

This clonotype has only a few counts. J is TRBJ2-1 and V is TRBV6-1; 16 nucleotides match TRBD2. Germline values: CDR1 MNHNS, CDR2 SASEGT. The CDR3 has 16 amino acids. The J segment lost 8 bases and the V segment lost 6 bases, leaving 7 bases of the junction unmatched. The CDR3 DNA reads as TGTGCCAGCAGGCCCGGGACTAGCGGGGGGGGCTATGAGCAGTTCTTC. This codes for CASRPGTSGGGYEQFF.

CDR3 in amino acids: CASNGRIEVQPQHF. The CDR3 DNA reads as TGTGCCAGCAACGGAAGGATCGAGGTTCAGCCCCAGCATTTT. V and J are TRBV7-9 and TRBJ1-5; D not resolved. Germline V gives CDR1 SEHNR, CDR2 FQNEAQ (reference sequence). V was cut by 7 bases and J by 6 bases, with 16 bases left in between. This CDR3 comprises 14 residues.

The rearrangement uses TRBV12-3 or TRBV12-4 and TRBJ1-4; a weak D match, TRBD1 (5 bases). The CDR3 has 15 amino acids. Trimming pared 3 bases from V and 5 bases from J, leaving 13 bases between. CDR3 in DNA: TGTGCCAGCAGTTTTGGGGGGGACTTGAATGAAAAACTGTTTTTT. Protein: CASSFGGDLNEKLFF.

This clonotype showed up just a few times. The V call is TRBV15, the J call TRBJ2-3; TRBD1 or TRBD2 may be the D gene (6 bases each). Per the germline V gene, CDR1 is LNHNV and CDR2 is YYDKDF (reference sequence). This CDR3 has 13 residues. Trimming pared 5 bases from V and 5 bases from J, leaving 11 bases between. The CDR3 DNA follows: TGTGCCACCAGCTCGGGGGCAAGAGATACGCAGTATTTT. It is translated as CATSSGARDTQYF.

The chain couples TRBV11-3 to TRBJ2-7; no reliable D call. Germline values: CDR1 SGHNT, CDR2 YENEEA. This CDR3 is 14 amino acids long. V dropped 8 bases and J dropped 0 bases, with 14 bases sitting between them. CDR3 in DNA: TGTGCCAGCCGAACGGAACCAAGCTCCTACGAGCAGTACTTC. This translates into CASRTEPSSYEQYF. Full variable domain (missing parts from reference TRBV11-3 and TRBJ2-7): EAGVVQSPRYKIIEKKQPVAFWCNPISGHNTLYWYLQNLGQGPELLIRYENEEAVDDSQLPKDRFSAERLKGVDSTLKIQPAELGDSAVYLCASRTEPSSYEQYFGPGTRLTVT.

This clonotype was observed a handful of times. The chain links TRBV20-1 to TRBJ2-2; 9 bases map to TRBD1. This CDR3 spans 14 amino acids. Germline CDR1 reads DFQATT; CDR2 reads SNEGSKA (reference sequence). The CDR3 sequence is CRLAGTGCSGELFF. The CDR3 DNA sequence: TGCAGGCTCGCCGGGACAGGGTGTAGCGGGGAGCTGTTTTTT.